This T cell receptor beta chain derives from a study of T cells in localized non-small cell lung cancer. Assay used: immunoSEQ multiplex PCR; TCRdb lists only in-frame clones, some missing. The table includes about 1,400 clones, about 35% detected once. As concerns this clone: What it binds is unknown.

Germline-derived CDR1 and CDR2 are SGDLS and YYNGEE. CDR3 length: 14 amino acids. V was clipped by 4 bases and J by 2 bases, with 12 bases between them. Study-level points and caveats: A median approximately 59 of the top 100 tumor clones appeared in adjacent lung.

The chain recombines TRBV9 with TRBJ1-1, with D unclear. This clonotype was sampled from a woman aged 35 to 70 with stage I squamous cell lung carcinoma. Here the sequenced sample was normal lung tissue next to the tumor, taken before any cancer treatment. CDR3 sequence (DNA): TGTGCCAGCAGCCCGACGACGGTTAACACTGAAGCTTTCTTT. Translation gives CASSPTTVNTEAFF.